A selection of T cell receptor beta chains follows, all from one sample in a study of blood T cell repertoires in COVID-19. Libraries were prepared by immunoSEQ multiplex PCR; TCRdb keeps only in-frame clonotypes and omits some of them. This table has roughly 250,000 clones, approximately 90% appearing once. Sample: PBMCs or T cells enriched from blood (not recorded which). All receptors derive from a man between 35 and 55 years old who had recovered from COVID-19. Each CDR3 is given with its conserved first and last residue.

v_gene	j_gene	CDR3aa
TRBV11-2	TRBJ2-7	CASSSRQDFYEQYF
TRBV3-1/TRBV3-2	TRBJ1-4	CASSQEPQSYEKLFF
TRBV5-5	TRBJ1-6	CASSLRASNVNSPLHF
TRBV5-6	TRBJ2-1	CASSFRLNRDRLSYNEQFF
TRBV10-3	TRBJ1-3	CAISDGTGGAESRNTIYF
TRBV13	TRBJ2-2	CASSFGTGLNTGELFF
TRBV9	TRBJ2-3	CASSVAGGSGTDTQYF
TRBV2	TRBJ1-4	CASSILQGTNEKLFF
TRBV29-1	TRBJ1-1	CSVGDTNTEAFF
TRBV29-1	TRBJ2-1	CSAPRGPEQFF
TRBV19	TRBJ2-7	CASNPSGIGYEQYF
TRBV6-5	TRBJ1-4	CASGRGRGPEKLFF
TRBV5-6	TRBJ2-7	CASSLPRTGGGYEQYF
TRBV19	TRBJ2-7	CASSPGLALYEQYF
TRBV24-1	TRBJ1-5	CATSDGGAGGDQPQHF
TRBV11-2	TRBJ2-7	CASSPRLASPYEQYF
TRBV4-1	TRBJ2-5	CASSQVSMGLPQETQYF
TRBV19	TRBJ2-1	CASTGGSGRGSEQFF
TRBV4-2	TRBJ2-2	CASSHTQREVDTGELFF
TRBV20-1	TRBJ2-7	CSALAGYKQYF
TRBV6-5	TRBJ1-3	CASSVDREGNTIYF
TRBV18	TRBJ2-7	CASSPYSGTGRWEQYF
TRBV15	TRBJ2-5	CATSRERGETQYF
TRBV19	TRBJ2-7	CASSIGQDWPYEQYF
TRBV19	TRBJ2-5	CASRSSGRLETQYF
TRBV25-1	TRBJ2-7	CASSATGGRYEQYF
TRBV28	TRBJ2-3	CASSFLRQGENTQYF
TRBV5-4	TRBJ2-7	CASSPSFPGTGIGYEQYF
TRBV7-8	TRBJ1-4	CASSPRWSREKLFF
TRBV5-1	TRBJ2-1	CASSLTPTSGSYNEQFF
TRBV7-3	TRBJ2-3	CASSSGLTSGITPDTQYF
TRBV7-9	TRBJ2-2	CASTHGGGQPNTGELFF
TRBV25-1	TRBJ2-2	CASSEGKRGGLGELFF
TRBV4-1	TRBJ2-3	CASSQGDSIFLSDTQYF
TRBV11-2	TRBJ2-5	CASSPFGGTLETQYF
TRBV19	TRBJ2-3	CASSMISGGTDTQYF
TRBV5-1	TRBJ1-1	CASADVQGGEAFF
TRBV5-4	TRBJ1-6	CASSFGVSYNSPLHF
TRBV4-1	TRBJ1-5	CASSQVGARSNQPQHF
TRBV20-1	TRBJ2-1	CSASQQYPNEQFF
TRBV12-5	TRBJ2-5	CASGLAGVRETQYF
TRBV30	TRBJ1-6	CAWSLGQGGYNSPLHF
TRBV5-1	TRBJ2-7	CASSPGRGGSSYEQYF
TRBV5-1	TRBJ2-3	CASSLGLSGGPTDTQYF
TRBV4-3	TRBJ2-2	CASSQDRLVGGELFF
TRBV19	TRBJ2-7	CASSTKRDSSYEQYF
TRBV2	TRBJ1-4	CASSEVAANEKLFF
TRBV7-2	TRBJ2-1	CASSLTHRSSYNEQFF
TRBV9	TRBJ2-4	CASSVGLGQLNIQYF
TRBV7-8	TRBJ1-1	CASSLAWDSSEAFF
TRBV5-1	TRBJ2-3	CASSLGGVETDTQYF
TRBV27	TRBJ1-2	CASSFIAERGYTF
TRBV6-2/TRBV6-3	TRBJ1-3	CASSYGRAGNTIYF
TRBV25-1	TRBJ1-3	CASSDSLSGNTIYF
TRBV30	TRBJ1-5	CAWSVLGGDQPQHF